This T cell receptor (beta chain) appears in the sequencing data of a study of Tregs in tolerant kidney transplant recipients. Profiled with immunoSEQ multiplex PCR; TCRdb holds only in-frame clones, not every one. This sample yields approximately 99,000 clones, of which roughly 89% are seen a single time; under 0.35% belongs to the top ten. V gave up 4 bases and J gave up 10 bases, with 20 bases separating them. There are 15 residues in the CDR3. Germline V gene sequence: CDR1 MNHEY, CDR2 SMNVEV (reference sequence). This receptor was taken from a human donor who received a combined kidney and bone marrow transplant. V is TRBV27 and J is TRBJ2-1; D is perhaps TRBD2 (6 bases). The material was CD4+ T cells from blood, obtained before the transplant. CDR3 sequence: CASSSPTRGIREQFF. CDR3 DNA: TGTGCCAGCAGTTCCCCGACTAGAGGCATCCGCGAGCAGTTCTTC.